What follows are 30 T cell receptor beta chains derived from one specimen sequenced in a study of neurological immune-mediated disorders (dated by TCRdb to the late 2010s). The time point label for this specimen denotes: longitudinal time-point 3. Receptor amplification or capture employed 5' RACE. The sequencing machine was an Illumina HiSeq 2500. TCRdb reran the public reads through fastp at Q25 and MiXCR, keeping productive beta chains. Rows merge per CDR3 protein into single entries with the most common DNA and genes. The sample table holds approximately 84,000 distinct CDR3 sequences, of which about 4.3% were seen once. The ten largest make up 5.7% of the sample. Material for sequencing was PBMCs. All receptors derive from a woman between 55 and 75 years old with multiple sclerosis.

This clonotype was counted many times. This chain joins TRBV5-1 and TRBJ2-1, with TRBD2 matching over 7 bases. The CDR3 runs 14 residues. V gave up 7 bases and J gave up 2 bases; unmatched junction bases: 6. Germline CDR1 and CDR2: SGHRS and YFSETQ. CDR3 bases: TGCGCCAGCGTCCCGGGGGGACCCTACAATGAGCAGTTCTTC. Amino acid sequence: CASVPGGPYNEQFF. The full variable domain, in which reference TRBV5-1 and TRBJ2-1 provide the parts outside the CDR3, is KAGVTQTPRYLIKTRGQQVTLSCSPISGHRSVSWYQQTPGQGLQFLFEYFSETQRNKGNFPGRFSGRQFSNSRSEMNVSTLELGDSALYLCASVPGGPYNEQFFGPGTRLTVL.

Relative to its sample, this clonotype is medium-sized. J is TRBJ1-1 and V is TRBV20-1, with TRBD1 matching over 7 bases. Germline V CDR1 and CDR2: DFQATT, SNEGSKA (reference sequence). The CDR3 runs to 12 residues. Unmatched junction bases numbered 5, after V lost 8 bases and J lost 2 bases. CDR3 coding DNA: TGCAGTACAGGGGCCCTCAACACTGAAGCTTTCTTT. Translated: CSTGALNTEAFF.

This clonotype occurred many times. V is TRBV5-5 and J is TRBJ2-1; D perhaps matches TRBD1 (6 bases). The CDR3 sequence is 16 residues long. The V gene lost 1 base and the J gene lost 5 bases, with 16 bases spanning the gap. Per the germline V gene, CDR1 is SGHKS and CDR2 is YYEKEE (reference sequence). The CDR3 sequence: CASSLRQGIEDNEQFF. CDR3 bases: TGTGCCAGCAGCTTGCGTCAGGGGATTGAGGACAATGAGCAGTTCTTC.

This clonotype has ten or more counts. CDR3 DNA sequence: TGTGCCACCAGCACCGCCGGGACAGGGGAGGAGCAGTACTTC. Translating it yields CATSTAGTGEEQYF. V usage is TRBV15 and J usage is TRBJ2-7; 10 nucleotides match TRBD1. Germline CDR1 is LNHNV and CDR2 is YYDKDF (reference sequence). CDR3 length: 14 amino acids. Losses at the gene ends were 4 bases for V and 7 bases for J; bases not matched to a gene: 7.

At least ten counts were recorded for this clonotype. V is TRBV5-1 and J is TRBJ2-5; D possibly uses TRBD1 or TRBD2 (5 bases each). This CDR3 region has 13 residues. Germline values: CDR1 SGHRS, CDR2 YFSETQ. V gave up 0 bases and J gave up 5 bases, with 8 bases separating them. The CDR3 is CASSLGGDETQYF. CDR3 in DNA: TGCGCCAGCAGCTTGGGTGGGGACGAGACCCAGTACTTC. Using reference TRBV5-1 and TRBJ2-5 for the parts outside the CDR3, the full variable domain is KAGVTQTPRYLIKTRGQQVTLSCSPISGHRSVSWYQQTPGQGLQFLFEYFSETQRNKGNFPGRFSGRQFSNSRSEMNVSTLELGDSALYLCASSLGGDETQYFGPGTRLLVL.

This clonotype was recorded a few times. The chain is built from TRBV6-5 and TRBJ2-7; TRBD2 might be the D (5 bases). The CDR3 consists of 11 residues. Germline V gives CDR1 MNHEY, CDR2 SVGAGI. V was cut by 6 bases and J by 12 bases, with 15 bases left in between. CDR3 region: CASRHGEKRYF. In DNA form, the CDR3 reads TGTGCCAGCAGACACGGGGAAAAACGGTACTTC.

In this sample, this clonotype turned up many times. This chain links TRBV6-6 with TRBJ1-3, with D uncertain. CDR3 length equals 16 residues. V was shortened by 0 bases and J by 0 bases, with 9 bases between the two germline ends. CDR1 and CDR2 (germline): MNHNY, SVGAGI (reference sequence). In DNA, the CDR3 is TGTGCCAGCAGTTACTCTGTAGGGATCTCTGGAAACACCATATATTTT. Protein product: CASSYSVGISGNTIYF.

This clonotype was picked up many times. The chain couples TRBV7-2 to TRBJ2-1; D remains ambiguous. Germline assignment: CDR1 SGHTA and CDR2 FQGNSA. The germline V and J ends were trimmed by 8 bases and 8 bases, with 10 bases remaining between them. The CDR3 totals 11 residues. CDR3 region: CASARMDEQFF. CDR3 in DNA: TGTGCCAGCGCTCGAATGGATGAGCAGTTCTTC.

This clonotype has ten or more counts. CDR3 region: CASSAGQSTDTQYF. The CDR3 nucleotides read TGTGCCAGCAGCGCGGGACAGTCCACAGATACGCAGTATTTT. V and J are TRBV6-1 and TRBJ2-3, with D maybe TRBD1 (7 bases). The ends were cut back, 6 bases at V and 2 bases at J, with 12 bases in the middle. CDR3 length: 14 amino acids. Germline CDR1 and CDR2: MNHNS and SASEGT.

This clonotype was counted many times. V is TRBV20-1 and J is TRBJ2-7, with D possibly being TRBD2 (6 bases). V was clipped by 1 base and J by 2 bases, with 15 bases between them. CDR1 DFQATT and CDR2 SNEGSKA come from the germline V gene (reference sequence). The CDR3 totals 15 residues. This CDR3 is CSARVPAGSPYEQYF. The DNA for the CDR3 is TGCAGTGCTAGAGTCCCCGCGGGATCCCCCTACGAGCAGTACTTC.

This clonotype was observed many times. J is TRBJ1-1 and V is TRBV20-1; D ambiguous. CDR3 length: 14 residues. V lost 0 bases and J 1 base, leaving 9 bases between the germline ends. The V gene's germline CDR1 is DFQATT and CDR2 SNEGSKA (reference sequence). The CDR3 loop reads CSARDPRRNTEAFF. CDR3 sequence (DNA): TGCAGTGCTAGAGATCCCCGGAGGAACACTGAAGCTTTCTTT.

This clonotype was counted ten times or more. The CDR3 spells CASSLYLAGSNPSYEQYF. DNA of the CDR3: TGTGCCAGCAGCCTGTATTTAGCGGGGTCTAACCCCTCCTACGAGCAGTACTTC. The V gene is TRBV7-8, the J gene TRBJ2-7; 8 nucleotides agree with TRBD2. The trim removed 5 bases at V and 0 bases at J, leaving 15 bases unmatched. This CDR3 is built from 18 residues. Germline V gene sequence: CDR1 SGHVS, CDR2 FQNEAQ.

This clonotype was counted at least ten times. The genes are TRBV5-1 and TRBJ1-6, with D tentatively TRBD1 (6 bases). CDR1 is SGHRS and CDR2 is YFSETQ in the germline V gene. V lost 2 bases to trimming and J lost 5 bases, with 11 bases between them. The CDR3 consists of 15 residues. The CDR3 is CASSLGGGDNSPLHF. For the CDR3, the DNA is TGCGCCAGCAGCTTAGGAGGGGGAGATAATTCACCCCTCCACTTT. The full variable domain, completed using reference TRBV5-1 and TRBJ1-6, is KAGVTQTPRYLIKTRGQQVTLSCSPISGHRSVSWYQQTPGQGLQFLFEYFSETQRNKGNFPGRFSGRQFSNSRSEMNVSTLELGDSALYLCASSLGGGDNSPLHFGNGTRLTVT.

The chain employs TRBV19 and TRBJ1-1; D call uncertain. The CDR3 is 13 amino acids. Germline V gene lookup returns CDR1 LNHDA and CDR2 SQIVND (reference sequence). The ends were cut back, 7 bases at V and 4 bases at J, with 13 bases in the middle. CDR3 bases: TGTGCCAGTAAGGTGCAACAGTCCACTGAAGCTTTCTTT. Translation gives CASKVQQSTEAFF.

This clonotype was observed many times. The CDR3 DNA reads TGTGCCAGCAGTGGGGAGTTCGGTACCGGGGAGCTGTTTTTT. Its translation is CASSGEFGTGELFF. The chain couples TRBV2 to TRBJ2-2, with D perhaps TRBD2 (5 bases). The ends were cut back, 4 bases at V and 5 bases at J, with 11 bases in the middle. The CDR3 contains 14 residues. Germline assignment: CDR1 SNHLY and CDR2 FYNNEI.

This clonotype was seen repeatedly, ten times or more. V usage is TRBV20-1 and J usage is TRBJ2-5, with D hard to call. CDR1 is DFQATT and CDR2 is SNEGSKA in the germline V gene (reference sequence). The CDR3 loop spans 9 amino acids. Trimming shortened V by 3 bases and J by 9 bases, and 5 bases separated the two germline ends. CDR3 sequence: CSASLPQYF. The CDR3 DNA sequence: TGCAGTGCTAGTCTACCCCAGTACTTC.

This clonotype showed up many times. This rearrangement joins TRBV20-1 to TRBJ1-2; D perhaps matches TRBD1 (6 bases). With 2 bases removed from V and 9 bases from J, the gap between germline ends came to 22 bases. CDR1 and CDR2 (germline): DFQATT, SNEGSKA (reference sequence). The CDR3 spans 15 residues. CDR3 sequence reads: CSARSGYEGGGSYTF. CDR3 sequence (DNA): TGCAGTGCTAGAAGCGGATACGAGGGGGGCGGAAGCTACACCTTC.

Many counts were recorded for this clonotype. V and J are TRBV12-3 or TRBV12-4 and TRBJ2-7; TRBD2 is a possible D gene (6 bases). There are 14 residues in the CDR3. V was pared by 0 bases and J by 6 bases, with 12 bases between. The CDR3 region is CASSLADYVREQYF. The CDR3 nucleotides read TGTGCCAGCAGTTTAGCGGACTACGTGCGCGAGCAGTACTTC.

In this sample, this clonotype turned up many times. The chain joins TRBV12-3 or TRBV12-4 to TRBJ2-5; a weak D match, TRBD2 (7 bases). Trimming shortened V by 6 bases and J by 5 bases, and 19 bases separated the two germline ends. CDR3 length: 15 residues. The CDR3 here is CASSPRGLTSETQYF. The DNA of the CDR3 is TGTGCCAGCAGCCCCAGGGGACTAACAAGTGAGACCCAGTACTTC.

This clonotype was seen many times. CDR3 bases: TGTGCCAGGGGAAGATACAGGAATGAAAAACTGTTTTTT. This encodes CARGRYRNEKLFF. The chain uses TRBV12-3 or TRBV12-4 and TRBJ1-4, with TRBD1 as a possible D gene (5 bases). With 9 bases removed from V and 5 bases from J, the gap between germline ends came to 13 bases. The CDR3 consists of 13 residues.

Ten or more counts support this clonotype. The rearrangement uses TRBV27 and TRBJ2-1; the match to TRBD2 covers 9 bases. V trimming: 9 bases; J trimming: 3 bases; junction bases outside the gene matches: 9. CDR3 length equals 15 residues. The germline CDR1 and CDR2 sequences are MNHEY and SMNVEV (reference sequence). The CDR3 spells CASRNSGGLYNEQFF. The CDR3 region has the DNA TGTGCCAGTAGGAATAGCGGGGGACTCTACAATGAGCAGTTCTTC.

This clonotype showed up many times. V gene TRBV15 combines with J gene TRBJ1-4; TRBD1 matches at 9 bases. CDR1 and CDR2 (germline): LNHNV, YYDKDF (reference sequence). There are 14 residues in the CDR3. V shed 5 bases, J shed 8 bases, and the junction held 6 bases outside the gene matches. CDR3 sequence: CATSRDRVLEKLFF. As DNA, the CDR3 is TGTGCCACCAGCCGGGACAGGGTGTTAGAAAAACTGTTTTTT.

This clonotype was seen ten or more times. V usage is TRBV7-9 and J usage is TRBJ1-2; D unclear. Trimming took 8 bases from V and 2 from J, leaving 18 bases between them. The CDR3 covers 15 residues. Germline values: CDR1 SEHNR, CDR2 FQNEAQ (reference sequence). CDR3 DNA sequence: TGTGCCAGCCCGGGTCAAACCGGCCTCAACTATGGCTACACCTTC. This sequence encodes CASPGQTGLNYGYTF.

There are many counts of this clonotype. The V and J genes are TRBV7-2 and TRBJ2-1; 7 nucleotides align to TRBD2. CDR1 is SGHTA and CDR2 is FQGNSA in the germline V gene. The CDR3 consists of 15 residues. V lost 2 bases to trimming and J lost 8 bases; unmatched junction nucleotides: 9. The CDR3 loop reads CASSLQGGVYDEQFF. CDR3 nucleotide sequence: TGTGCCAGCAGCTTACAGGGAGGGGTTTACGATGAGCAGTTCTTC.

The J gene is TRBJ1-4, the V gene TRBV10-3; D is unresolved. Germline CDR1 is ENHRY and CDR2 is SYGVKD. The ends were cut back, 10 bases at V and 2 bases at J, with 11 bases in the middle. CDR3 length: 13 residues. Written as DNA, the CDR3 is TGTGCCACCCGACCAACGACTAATGAAAAACTGTTTTTT. It is translated as CATRPTTNEKLFF.

This clonotype was observed at least ten times. The rearrangement links TRBV5-1 to TRBJ2-2, with 8 bases identical to TRBD2. The germline V gene has CDR1 SGHRS and CDR2 YFSETQ. The ends lost 1 base at V and 2 bases at J; junction bases unmatched: 4. CDR3 size: 16 residues. The CDR3 DNA reads as TGCGCCAGCAGCTTGTACGCGGGGGGAAACACCGGGGAGCTGTTTTTT. Its protein product is CASSLYAGGNTGELFF.

This clonotype has at least ten counts. V gene TRBV3-1 combines with J gene TRBJ1-3; no firm D call. Looked up from germline, CDR1 is LGHDT and CDR2 is YNNKEL (reference sequence). V gave up 2 bases and J gave up 4 bases, with 6 bases separating them. The length of the CDR3 is 13 residues. In DNA, the CDR3 is TGTGCCAGCAGCCAAAAAGGGGGAAACACCATATATTTT. Its protein is CASSQKGGNTIYF.

This clonotype was seen at least ten times. V gene TRBV20-1 combines with J gene TRBJ1-3, with 7 bases aligning to TRBD1. The CDR3 extends over 15 amino acids. Trimming cost V 6 bases and J 3 bases; bases outside gene matches: 11. Germline V gene data show CDR1 as DFQATT and CDR2 as SNEGSKA (reference sequence). Here the CDR3 DNA reads TGCAGTGCGTCGGGAGGGGGCGTAAGTGGAAACACCATATATTTT. Its protein is CSASGGGVSGNTIYF.

This clonotype was observed many times. The rearrangement joins TRBV5-6 to TRBJ1-6, with no clear D. V was trimmed by 3 bases and J by 7 bases, leaving 2 bases between them. From germline, CDR1 is SGHDT and CDR2 YYEEEE. This CDR3 spans 11 amino acids. The CDR3 DNA reads as TGTGCCAGCAGCTACAATTCACCCCTCCACTTT. This gives the protein CASSYNSPLHF.

This clonotype was observed many times. The chain has TRBV20-1 and TRBJ2-4, with 7 positions matching TRBD1. The V gene's germline CDR1 is DFQATT and CDR2 SNEGSKA (reference sequence). The V gene end was trimmed by 5 bases and the J gene end by 7 bases; junction bases not matched to a gene: 20. CDR3 length: 17 residues. The chain's CDR3 is CSAQPGQFALISNIQYF. DNA for the CDR3: TGCAGTGCTCAACCGGGACAGTTTGCTCTCATCTCGAACATTCAGTACTTC.